The clone carrying this T cell receptor beta chain was observed many times. Measured with immunoSEQ multiplex PCR; TCRdb has only the in-frame clones, and not every one. Of approximately 230,000 clones listed, about 91% are singletons. This record comes from a study of blood T cell repertoires in COVID-19. Study details: Donors in the United States, Italy and Spain gave samples during acute or convalescent COVID-19.

Recruitment covered about two dozen US areas and drew participants whose ages spanned roughly 18 to 90 years. Participants were placed into cohorts based on the clinical history they reported. The TCR comes from a woman in her forties or fifties with acute COVID-19. Sequenced material: PBMCs or T cells enriched from blood (not recorded which).

This chain's CDR3 is CASSFGTGTVSSPLHF. The CDR3 bases are TGTGCCAGCAGTTTTGGGACCGGGACAGTGAGTTCACCCCTCCACTTT. The chain recombines TRBV28 with TRBJ1-6; 7 bases align to TRBD1. With V trimmed by 3 bases and J by 9 bases, 11 bases remained unmatched. Germline V CDR1 and CDR2: MDHEN, SYDVKM. The CDR3 is made up of 16 amino acids.